This T cell receptor (beta chain) was retrieved from a study of monozygotic twins with inflammatory bowel disease. Study-level results: Among the T cells, different subtypes could not be distinguished.

Notes on this clonotype: Its antigen remains unknown.

Each CDR3 protein gets one entry in TCRdb, which reprocessed the 5' RACE reads and gives no DNA. This sample lists 190,000 or so distinct CDR3 sequences; its ten largest clones have less than 2%. The CDR3 extends over 15 amino acids. Germline V gives CDR1 SGHAT, CDR2 FQNNGV. Sequencing used blood. The chain joins TRBV11-2 to TRBJ1-5; TCRdb calls TRBD1, which cannot be checked without DNA. The TCR was taken from a human donor with ulcerative colitis or Crohn's disease, or a healthy co-twin of an affected twin (not recorded which). Here the CDR3 reads CASSLGSRGNQPQHF.